The rows below give T cell receptor beta chains drawn from one sample of a study of PD-L1 blockade in urothelial cancer. The assay was immunoSEQ multiplex PCR, and TCRdb's table has in-frame clones only and misses some. The sample has tens of thousands of clones; around 90% are singletons. Specimen: PBMCs, collected around atezolizumab (anti-PD-L1) treatment. The receptors stem from a man aged 55 to 70 with urothelial cancer. Each CDR3 is given with its conserved first and last residue. Each record gives: CDR3 protein, CDR3 DNA, J gene, D gene, clone size, V gene. The D gene is left open where the match is weak. The size entry is marked missing in some rows and otherwise reads once, few, many or a size class.

CSVEPSGQADTQYF | TGCAGCGTTGAACCCAGCGGACAGGCAGATACGCAGTATTTT | TRBJ2-3 | TRBD1 | NA | TRBV29-1
CASIRGSSYNSPLHF | TGTGCCAGCATACGTGGGAGCTCCTATAATTCACCCCTCCACTTT | TRBJ1-6 | NA | NA | TRBV6-6
CASSPRRDLDTQYF | TGCGCCAGCAGCCCACGACGGGATTTAGATACGCAGTATTTT | TRBJ2-3 | NA | NA | TRBV4-3
CASSLAGYRELFF | TGCGCCAGCAGTTTGGCGGGGTACAGGGAGCTGTTTTTT | TRBJ2-2 | NA | once | TRBV10-2
CASSGLAGAYNEQFF | TGTGCCAGCAGCGGACTAGCGGGAGCCTACAATGAGCAGTTCTTC | TRBJ2-1 | TRBD2 | NA | TRBV28
CASSTPDRSYYEQYF | TGTGCCAGCAGCACTCCGGACAGGTCGTACTACGAGCAGTACTTC | TRBJ2-7 | TRBD1 | NA | TRBV28
CAWDPGSGDSNQPQHF | TGTGCCTGGGACCCTGGTTCGGGGGATAGCAATCAGCCCCAGCATTTT | TRBJ1-5 | NA | NA | TRBV30
CASTRAGTYEQYF | TGTGCCAGCACCCGCGCGGGGACCTACGAGCAGTACTTC | TRBJ2-7 | NA | NA | TRBV28
CASSFSDSSYEQYF | TGTGCCAGCAGCTTTTCGGACAGCTCCTACGAGCAGTACTTC | TRBJ2-7 | NA | NA | TRBV7-9
CASSVDRGRKAFF | TGTGCCAGCAGTGTAGACAGGGGGCGGAAAGCTTTCTTT | TRBJ1-1 | TRBD1 | NA | TRBV6-1
CASSPRVGLAGFTGELFF | TGTGCCAGCAGCCCAAGAGTTGGGCTAGCGGGTTTCACCGGGGAGCTGTTTTTT | TRBJ2-2 | TRBD2 | NA | TRBV9
CAWSGDRGGDTEAFF | TGTGCCTGGAGTGGGGACAGGGGGGGGGACACTGAAGCTTTCTTT | TRBJ1-1 | TRBD1 | NA | TRBV30
CASSLRGLANTGELFF | TGTGCCAGCAGCTTAAGGGGACTCGCGAACACCGGGGAGCTGTTTTTT | TRBJ2-2 | NA | NA | TRBV7-9
CASSRRQDLKETQYF | TGTGCCAGCAGCCGACGACAGGACCTGAAAGAGACCCAGTACTTC | TRBJ2-5 | NA | NA | TRBV5-6
CASQGRASTDTQYF | TGTGCCAGCCAGGGCAGGGCGAGCACAGATACGCAGTATTTT | TRBJ2-3 | NA | NA | TRBV2
CASSENMAYEQYF | TGTGCCAGCAGTGAGAACATGGCCTACGAGCAGTACTTC | TRBJ2-7 | NA | NA | TRBV2
CASSAPLRGTESDRGYTF | TGTGCCAGCAGCGCGCCACTAAGGGGGACAGAGAGTGATCGTGGCTACACCTTC | TRBJ1-2 | TRBD1 | NA | TRBV9
CASSLGIRGPNYGYTF | TGTGCCAGCAGCTTAGGTATCAGGGGGCCCAACTATGGCTACACCTTC | TRBJ1-2 | TRBD1 | few | TRBV7-8
CASSSIGGTGTVSYNEQFF | TGCGCCAGCAGCTCAATAGGGGGGACAGGGACGGTATCCTACAATGAGCAGTTCTTC | TRBJ2-1 | TRBD1 | NA | TRBV5-1
CASSPASGSTGELFF | TGTGCCAGCTCACCAGCTAGCGGGAGCACCGGGGAGCTGTTTTTT | TRBJ2-2 | TRBD2 | few | TRBV18
CASSLGAGNNSPLHF | TGTGCCAGCAGCTTAGGGGCAGGGAATAATTCACCCCTCCACTTT | TRBJ1-6 | NA | few | TRBV7-8
CAWSGGLSEGQYF | TGTGCCTGGAGTGGAGGACTATCCGAGGGGCAGTACTTC | TRBJ2-7 | NA | NA | TRBV30
CASRLVPYQQAPYEQYF | TGTGCAAGTCGCTTAGTCCCTTACCAACAGGCCCCCTACGAGCAGTACTTC | TRBJ2-7 | NA | NA | TRBV12-2
CALDTGAVFGNTIYF | TGTGCCCTTGATACAGGGGCGGTTTTTGGAAACACCATATATTTT | TRBJ1-3 | TRBD1 | NA | TRBV6-1
CAWRGTGGEKLFF | TGTGCCTGGAGAGGGACAGGGGGTGAAAAACTGTTTTTT | TRBJ1-4 | TRBD1 | NA | TRBV30
CASSLLGQGQDTQYF | TGCGCCAGCAGCTTGTTGGGACAGGGTCAGGATACGCAGTATTTT | TRBJ2-3 | TRBD1 | NA | TRBV5-1
CASSLDTGLRSPLHF | TGTGCCAGCAGCTTGGATACAGGCCTTAGGTCACCCCTCCACTTT | TRBJ1-6 | NA | NA | TRBV5-4
CASSTGQGDTEAFF | TGTGCCAGCAGTACCGGACAGGGGGACACTGAAGCTTTCTTT | TRBJ1-1 | TRBD1 | few | TRBV6-5
CASSLWDRGNTEAFF | TGTGCCAGCAGCTTGTGGGACAGGGGAAACACTGAAGCTTTCTTT | TRBJ1-1 | TRBD1 | NA | TRBV5-6
CAWNVAAGVNEQFF | TGTGCCTGGAATGTTGCGGCAGGGGTCAATGAGCAGTTCTTC | TRBJ2-1 | NA | once | TRBV30
CASRLHRDAFF | TGTGCCAGCAGACTACACAGGGACGCTTTCTTT | TRBJ1-1 | NA | NA | TRBV2
CASSLLAGGTDTQYF | TGCGCCAGCAGCTTACTAGCGGGAGGGACAGATACGCAGTATTTT | TRBJ2-3 | TRBD2 | NA | TRBV5-1
CASSPPPGVADTQYF | TGTGCCAGCAGCCCACCTCCAGGGGTGGCAGATACGCAGTATTTT | TRBJ2-3 | NA | NA | TRBV5-5
CASSRRERTQETQYF | TGTGCCAGTAGTAGGAGGGAGCGAACCCAAGAGACCCAGTACTTC | TRBJ2-5 | NA | NA | TRBV19
CASMVAKVPDTQYF | TGTGCCAGCATGGTAGCGAAAGTCCCAGATACGCAGTATTTT | TRBJ2-3 | NA | NA | TRBV6-1
CASTFGGGQGYTF | TGTGCCAGCACATTCGGAGGGGGCCAGGGCTACACCTTC | TRBJ1-2 | TRBD1 | NA | TRBV6-5
CASSQVDSDTDTQYF | TGTGCCAGCAGCCAAGTGGACTCAGACACAGATACGCAGTATTTT | TRBJ2-3 | NA | NA | TRBV4-2
CASSPSPGQETQYF | TGTGCCAGCAGCCCCTCTCCGGGTCAAGAGACCCAGTACTTC | TRBJ2-5 | NA | NA | TRBV7-3
CASSQGQNQPQHF | TGTGCCAGCAGCCAGGGACAGAATCAGCCCCAGCATTTT | TRBJ1-5 | TRBD1 | NA | TRBV11-1
CSVEWRDLTEAFF | TGCAGCGTTGAGTGGCGGGACTTGACTGAAGCTTTCTTT | TRBJ1-1 | NA | NA | TRBV29-1
CASSGLGSASYEQYF | TGCGCCAGCAGTGGCTTGGGTAGCGCATCCTACGAGCAGTACTTC | TRBJ2-7 | NA | once | TRBV10-2
CASSLGDRVSPLHF | TGCGCCAGCAGCTTGGGGGACAGGGTTTCACCCCTCCACTTT | TRBJ1-6 | TRBD1 | NA | TRBV5-1
CASNALPGQGFRGYTF | TGTGCCAGCAATGCACTTCCGGGACAGGGGTTTAGGGGCTACACCTTC | TRBJ1-2 | TRBD1 | NA | TRBV28
CASSQDQREGRKQYF | TGCGCCAGCAGCCAAGATCAGCGGGAGGGCCGGAAGCAGTACTTC | TRBJ2-7 | TRBD2 | NA | TRBV4-3
CASSFGTGVGYTF | TGTGCCAGCAGCTTTGGGACAGGGGTAGGCTACACCTTC | TRBJ1-2 | TRBD1 | NA | TRBV7-2
CASRVLGQNTDTQYF | TGTGCCAGCAGGGTCCTGGGACAGAACACAGATACGCAGTATTTT | TRBJ2-3 | TRBD1 | NA | TRBV5-6
CASSSLRRLSTDTQYF | TGCGCCAGCAGCTCCCTTAGGCGGCTAAGCACAGATACGCAGTATTTT | TRBJ2-3 | NA | once | TRBV5-1
CASSQQGARTEAFF | TGCGCCAGCAGCCAACAGGGGGCGAGGACTGAAGCTTTCTTT | TRBJ1-1 | TRBD1 | NA | TRBV5-1
CASSRQSMNTEAFF | TGTGCCAGCAGTCGACAGAGCATGAACACTGAAGCTTTCTTT | TRBJ1-1 | NA | NA | TRBV27
CASSLLNRGQTEAFF | TGTGCCAGCAGTTTGCTGAACAGGGGGCAGACTGAAGCTTTCTTT | TRBJ1-1 | TRBD1 | NA | TRBV27
CASSLQDRVGYEQYF | TGTGCCAGCAGCTTACAGGACAGGGTAGGGTACGAGCAGTACTTC | TRBJ2-7 | TRBD1 | few | TRBV7-8
CATSRGTGSDTQYF | TGTGCCACCAGCAGAGGGACAGGGTCTGATACGCAGTATTTT | TRBJ2-3 | TRBD1 | NA | TRBV15
CASSLLTSGGRDVYNEQFF | TGTGCCAGCAGCTTGCTGACTAGCGGGGGCCGCGATGTCTACAATGAGCAGTTCTTC | TRBJ2-1 | TRBD2 | NA | TRBV5-6
CASSESGGGAFF | TGCGCCAGCAGTGAGTCCGGGGGGGGAGCTTTCTTT | TRBJ1-1 | NA | NA | TRBV10-2
CASSLDPGREPQHF | TGCGCCAGCAGCTTGGACCCAGGGAGGGAGCCCCAGCATTTT | TRBJ1-5 | NA | NA | TRBV5-1
CASSLRGTGSTDTQYF | TGTGCCAGCAGCTTACGGGGGACAGGGTCCACAGATACGCAGTATTTT | TRBJ2-3 | TRBD1 | NA | TRBV5-6
CASSQSPSGGSYNEQFF | TGCGCCAGCAGCCAATCCCCTAGCGGGGGATCCTACAATGAGCAGTTCTTC | TRBJ2-1 | TRBD2 | NA | TRBV4-3